Following are 15 T cell receptor beta chains from one sample sequenced in a study of T cell responses to AZD1222 COVID-19 vaccine. Libraries were prepared by immunoSEQ multiplex PCR; TCRdb keeps only in-frame clonotypes and omits some of them. The top ten clones hold more than 1.5% of a sample with about 180,000 clones, over 90% of them seen once. Sequences were derived from peripheral blood, sampled 28 days after the second AZD1222 dose. These receptors were taken from an adult who received the AZD1222 COVID-19 vaccine.

The chain links TRBV12-3 or TRBV12-4 to TRBJ1-1; D is unclear. This CDR3 has 13 residues. V lost 4 bases and J lost 1, with 7 bases in between. The CDR3 sequence is CASSSGPNTEAFF. CDR3 in DNA: TGTGCCAGCAGTTCCGGGCCGAACACTGAAGCTTTCTTT.

The chain carries TRBV18 and TRBJ1-1; TRBD1 is a possible D gene (6 bases). The CDR3 is made up of 12 amino acids. The V end lost 3 bases, the J end lost 11 bases, and 13 bases lay between the germline ends. CDR1 and CDR2 from the germline V gene are KGHSH and LQKENI. CDR3 residues: CASSPPGQGAFF. In DNA form, the CDR3 reads TGTGCCAGCTCACCCCCGGGCCAGGGGGCTTTCTTT.

The V gene is TRBV27, the J gene TRBJ2-3; 12 bases are shared with TRBD1. J was trimmed by 8 bases and V by 6 bases; bases with no gene match: 9. The germline V gene encodes CDR1 MNHEY and CDR2 SMNVEV (reference sequence). The CDR3 contains 15 residues. In DNA, the CDR3 is TGTGCCAGCAGGCCACCGGGACAGGGGGCTGGTACGCAGTATTTT. It codes for CASRPPGQGAGTQYF.

The chain is built from TRBV6-5 and TRBJ2-1; 9 nucleotides line up with TRBD2. The CDR3 covers 15 residues. The V gene's germline CDR1 is MNHEY and CDR2 SVGAGI. Trimming cost V 8 bases and J 7 bases; bases outside gene matches: 12. CDR3 DNA sequence: TGTGCCAGCTTGCTGCTCGCGGGAGGGTCGAATGAGCAGTTCTTC. Its translation: CASLLLAGGSNEQFF.

The V call is TRBV28, the J call TRBJ2-7, with 15 bases lining up with TRBD2. CDR1 and CDR2 (germline): MDHEN, SYDVKM. Trimming at V came to 8 bases and at J to 4 bases, leaving 3 bases not matched to a gene. The CDR3 runs to 14 residues. The CDR3 DNA follows: TGTGCCAGCCTTGGGACTAGCGGGAGGTACGAGCAGTACTTC. This codes for CASLGTSGRYEQYF.

The rearrangement joins TRBV7-8 to TRBJ2-7, with 10 bases matching TRBD2. The germline V gene encodes CDR1 SGHVS and CDR2 FQNEAQ. The CDR3 extends over 15 amino acids. V lost 5 bases, J lost 4 bases, and 8 bases stayed unmatched. The DNA for the CDR3 is TGTGCCAGCAGCCGAGAAGGGACTAGCGAATACGAGCAGTACTTC. Translation: CASSREGTSEYEQYF.

This chain connects TRBV5-4 to TRBJ1-1, with D tentatively TRBD1 (5 bases). This CDR3 spans 14 amino acids. V lost 2 bases to trimming and J lost 5 bases, with 13 bases between them. Germline V lookup: CDR1 SGHNT, CDR2 YYREEE (reference sequence). This CDR3 is CASSLTGLETEAFF. The CDR3, as DNA: TGTGCCAGCAGCTTAACAGGTCTAGAAACTGAAGCTTTCTTT. Full variable domain (missing parts from reference TRBV5-4 and TRBJ1-1): ETGVTQSPTHLIKTRGQQVTLRCSSQSGHNTVSWYQQALGQGPQFIFQYYREEENGRGNFPPRFSGLQFPNYSSELNVNALELDDSALYLCASSLTGLETEAFFGQGTRLTVV.

V usage is TRBV6-6 and J usage is TRBJ1-1; 7 bases line up with TRBD1. This CDR3 comprises 14 residues. Unmatched junction bases numbered 8, after V lost 6 bases and J lost 4 bases. The germline V gene has CDR1 MNHNY and CDR2 SVGAGI (reference sequence). The CDR3 spells CASRLDRAATEAFF. The CDR3, as DNA: TGTGCCAGCAGACTCGACAGGGCGGCCACTGAAGCTTTCTTT.

CDR3 DNA sequence: TGTGCCTGGAGTGTATGGGGACTTGGCTACACCTTC. It specifies CAWSVWGLGYTF. The chain joins TRBV30 to TRBJ1-2, with a possible D match to TRBD1 (5 bases). The CDR3 runs to 12 residues. V was cut by 0 bases and J by 7 bases, with 9 bases left in between. The germline V gene encodes CDR1 GTSNPN and CDR2 SVGIG (reference sequence).

This sequence joins TRBV6-5 and TRBJ1-2; 12 bases line up with TRBD1. CDR1 is MNHEY, CDR2 SVGAGI, per germline. J was trimmed by 6 bases and V by 4 bases; bases with no gene match: 3. There are 14 residues in the CDR3. The CDR3 coding sequence is TGTGCCAGCAGTTTTGGGACAGGGGGCGATGGCTACACCTTC. Protein product: CASSFGTGGDGYTF.

V and J are TRBV7-2 and TRBJ2-7; the D is unclear. The length of the CDR3 is 15 residues. The germline CDR1 and CDR2 sequences are SGHTA and FQGNSA. V was shortened by 6 bases and J by 2 bases, with 17 bases between the two germline ends. The CDR3 here is CASSVGGSATYEQYF. CDR3 DNA: TGTGCCAGCAGTGTTGGCGGATCCGCCACCTACGAGCAGTACTTC.

The rearrangement links TRBV5-5 to TRBJ1-1; D unclear. This CDR3 region has 13 residues. V shed 5 bases and J shed 4 bases, with 12 bases lying between them. From germline, CDR1 is SGHKS and CDR2 YYEKEE (reference sequence). CDR3 sequence (DNA): TGTGCCAGCAGACAGACCGGAGGCACTGAAGCTTTCTTT. This encodes CASRQTGGTEAFF.

The V and J genes are TRBV19 and TRBJ2-3; the match to TRBD1 covers 7 bases. The CDR3 covers 14 residues. Germline values: CDR1 LNHDA, CDR2 SQIVND (reference sequence). V gave up 9 bases and J gave up 1 base; unmatched junction bases: 7. This chain's CDR3 is CASSGGEGTDTQYF. The CDR3 DNA is TGTGCCAGCTCAGGGGGTGAAGGCACAGATACGCAGTATTTT.

The chain combines TRBV19 with TRBJ1-5, with D unresolved. This CDR3 has 14 amino acids. Germline V lookup: CDR1 LNHDA, CDR2 SQIVND (reference sequence). V was pared by 5 bases and J by 2 bases, with 10 bases between. CDR3 bases: TGTGCCAGTAGTTTGCTGGAGGGCAATCAGCCCCAGCATTTT. Its protein product is CASSLLEGNQPQHF.

The chain has TRBV30 and TRBJ2-6; maybe TRBD2 (5 bases). Germline assignment: CDR1 GTSNPN and CDR2 SVGIG (reference sequence). There are 15 residues in the CDR3. Trimming took 5 bases from V and 4 from J, leaving 15 bases between them. CDR3 sequence (DNA): TGTGCCTGGTCGCGGGTCGGGTCCGGGGCCAACGTCCTGACTTTC. Translating it yields CAWSRVGSGANVLTF.